This T cell receptor (beta chain) was sequenced in a study of T cells after yellow fever vaccination (dated by TCRdb to the late 2010s). Context from the whole study: The SMART-Seq v4 Ultra Low Input RNA kit was used to prepare libraries from fractions with low cell numbers. To track T-cell clones before and after primary and booster YFV17D yellow fever vaccination, bulk TCR alpha and beta repertoires were sequenced longitudinally. Blood samples were taken at several timepoints before and after primary and secondary immunization, and bulk PBMC replicates and cell subsets were isolated. Two healthy male donors, one aged 18 to 30 and one aged 30 to 40 years, were included in the cohort. The investigation overall reported the following: FACS-sorted repertoires could contain abundant contaminating clonotypes from the bulk population, so computational filtering was required. The study included only a couple of donors, which limits how far the findings can be generalized. A small share of clonotypes was detected in both CD4 and CD8 compartments, with the overlap likely arising from convergent recombination. Most clones expanded after primary vaccination (about 95% of CD4 and over 80% of CD8) were re-detected after the booster, suggesting that broad memory maintenance occurred. Compared with the primary T-cell response, the secondary T-cell response was weaker but faster, peaking on day 5 rather than day 15.

Of note for this clonotype: The antigen this receptor binds is unknown. There are no base qualities to consult, and no much larger clone falls within one base.

The label giving this sample's treatment or condition can be read as: live attenuated yellow fever vaccine strain. A standard Ficoll-Paque protocol was used to isolate PBMCs from peripheral blood. Dynabeads CD4 and CD8 positive selection kits were used to isolate the CD4 and CD8 T-cell fractions. RNA was extracted with TriZol from bulk PBMCs, CD4 and CD8 fractions, and dextramer-positive and dextramer-negative fractions. CDR3 length: 14 amino acids, cysteine to phenylalanine. The retained sequence is limited to the CDR3, 42 bases, with the frame set at the first base. Taken from the germline V gene, the CDR1 and CDR2 loops are LGHNA and YSLEER. V is cut by 1 base and J by 3 bases, and the space between the germline ends is 10 bases. Synthesis of TCR cDNA relied on 5'RACE template switching, a step that introduced a universal primer site along with unique molecular identifiers. Priming for cDNA synthesis came from both the TCR alpha and TCR beta constant segments. Libraries were amplified in two PCR steps, with sample barcodes and sequencing adapters added in the second step. Sequencing of libraries was done on Illumina HiSeq 2500 (2x100 bp) or NovaSeq (2x150 bp). Turning to the authors' computational methods: MIGEC was used to demultiplex reads and collapse the reads into UMI consensus sequences, and MiXCR was used for V(D)J alignment. Using edgeR on replicate PBMC samples, clonotypes were called vaccine-responding if FDR was below 0.01 and the log2 fold change was above 5 up to day 15. Each bulk clonotype received a CD4 or CD8 identity based on whether the sequenced CD4 or CD8 repertoire contained that clonotype at higher abundance. TCRdb reanalyzed the raw reads on its own, using fastp at Q25 for trimming and MiXCR for clone calling, and kept in-frame beta chains. Entries are consolidated by CDR3 protein sequence, retaining the most common genes and DNA. Here the V and J calls rest on TCRdb's processing, not on the authors' analysis. This sample gives about 74,000 distinct CDR3 sequences in total; roughly 6.9% of them show up just once. The ten largest account for 30% to 45% of the sample.

The sequence links TRBV4-3 to TRBJ2-7; the D gene is perhaps TRBD1, on 5 matching bases. Specimen: CD8+ T cells sorted from PBMCs, collected 4 to 6 days after the first yellow fever vaccination. This receptor was taken from a man aged 18 to 35 who received the YFV17D yellow fever vaccine. The DNA sequence is TGCGCCAGCAGCCAAGTCGAGCAGGGCTACGAGCAGTACTTC. Translated, this gives CASSQVEQGYEQYF.